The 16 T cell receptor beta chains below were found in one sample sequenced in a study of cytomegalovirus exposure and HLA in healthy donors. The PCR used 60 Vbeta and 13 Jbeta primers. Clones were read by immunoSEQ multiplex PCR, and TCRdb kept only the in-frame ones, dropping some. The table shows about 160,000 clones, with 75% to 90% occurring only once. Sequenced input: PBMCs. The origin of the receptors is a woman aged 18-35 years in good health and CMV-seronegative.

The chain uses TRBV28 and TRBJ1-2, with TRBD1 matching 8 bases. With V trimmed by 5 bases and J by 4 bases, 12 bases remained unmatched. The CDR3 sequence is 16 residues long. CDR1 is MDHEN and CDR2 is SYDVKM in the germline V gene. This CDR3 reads CASSATGTGSSYGYTF. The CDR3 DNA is TGTGCCAGCAGTGCCACGGGGACAGGCAGTTCCTATGGCTACACCTTC.

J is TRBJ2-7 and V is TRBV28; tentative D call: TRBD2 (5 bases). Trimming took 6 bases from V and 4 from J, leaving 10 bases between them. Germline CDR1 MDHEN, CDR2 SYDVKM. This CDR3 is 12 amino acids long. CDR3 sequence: CASSIGLYEQYF. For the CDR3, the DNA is TGTGCCAGCAGCATAGGACTTTACGAGCAGTACTTC.

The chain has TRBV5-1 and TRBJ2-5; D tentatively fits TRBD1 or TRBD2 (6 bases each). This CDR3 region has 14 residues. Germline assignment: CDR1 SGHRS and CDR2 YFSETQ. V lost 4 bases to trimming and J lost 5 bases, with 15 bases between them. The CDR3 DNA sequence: TGCGCCAGCAGCCTGGGACTCCAGGGGGAGACCCAGTACTTC. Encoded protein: CASSLGLQGETQYF.

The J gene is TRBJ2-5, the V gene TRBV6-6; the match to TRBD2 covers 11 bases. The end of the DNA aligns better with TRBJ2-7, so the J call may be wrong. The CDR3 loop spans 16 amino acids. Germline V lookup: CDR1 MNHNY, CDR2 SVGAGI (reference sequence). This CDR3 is CASTPPGLADSYEQYF. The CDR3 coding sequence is TGTGCCAGCACCCCACCGGGACTAGCGGATTCCTACGAGCAGTACTTC.

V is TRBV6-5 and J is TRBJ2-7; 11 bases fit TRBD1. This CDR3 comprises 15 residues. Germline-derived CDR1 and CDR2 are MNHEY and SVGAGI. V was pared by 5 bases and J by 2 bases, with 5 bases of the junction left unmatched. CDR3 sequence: CASSPRTGGPYEQYF. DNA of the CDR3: TGTGCCAGCAGTCCCCGGACAGGGGGCCCCTACGAGCAGTACTTC.

The CDR3 spells CASSQLGTSGGANEQFF. As DNA, the CDR3 is TGTGCCAGCAGCCAACTCGGGACTAGCGGGGGGGCGAATGAGCAGTTCTTC. J is TRBJ2-1 and V is TRBV4-2; 16 bases align to TRBD2. The germline gives CDR1 LGHNA, CDR2 YNFKEQ. The CDR3 totals 17 residues. The junction had 5 bases not matched to a gene; V was cut back by 2 bases and J by 7 bases.

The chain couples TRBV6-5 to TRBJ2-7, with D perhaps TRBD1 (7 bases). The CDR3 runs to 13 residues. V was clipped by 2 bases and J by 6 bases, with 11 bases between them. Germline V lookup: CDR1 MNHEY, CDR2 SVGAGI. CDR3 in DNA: TGTGCCAGCAGTTACGGAGGGGGCAGCGAGCAGTACTTC. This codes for CASSYGGGSEQYF.

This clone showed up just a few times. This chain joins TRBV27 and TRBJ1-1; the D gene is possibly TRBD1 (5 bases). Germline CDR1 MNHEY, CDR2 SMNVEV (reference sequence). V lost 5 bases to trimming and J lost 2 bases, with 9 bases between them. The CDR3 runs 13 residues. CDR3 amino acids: CASSIQENTEAFF. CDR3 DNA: TGTGCCAGCAGTATACAGGAAAACACTGAAGCTTTCTTT.

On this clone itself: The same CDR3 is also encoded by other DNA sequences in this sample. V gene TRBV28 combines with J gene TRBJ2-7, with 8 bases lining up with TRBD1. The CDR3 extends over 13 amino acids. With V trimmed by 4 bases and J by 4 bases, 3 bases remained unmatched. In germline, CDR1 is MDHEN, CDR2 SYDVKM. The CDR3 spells CASSSGQGYEQYF. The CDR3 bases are TGTGCCAGCAGTTCTGGACAGGGATACGAGCAGTACTTC. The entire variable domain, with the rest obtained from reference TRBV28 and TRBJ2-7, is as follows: DVKVTQSSRYLVKRTGEKVFLECVQDMDHENMFWYRQDPGLGLRLIYFSYDVKMKEKGDIPEGYSVSREKKERFSLILESASTNQTSMYLCASSSGQGYEQYFGPGTRLTVT.

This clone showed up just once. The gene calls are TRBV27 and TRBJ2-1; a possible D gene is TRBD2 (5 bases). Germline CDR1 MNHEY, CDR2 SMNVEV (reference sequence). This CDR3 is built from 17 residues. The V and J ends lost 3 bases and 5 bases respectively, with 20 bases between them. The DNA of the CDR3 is TGTGCCAGCAGTTTCTATTACTCACCTAGCATCGACAATGAGCAGTTCTTC. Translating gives CASSFYYSPSIDNEQFF.

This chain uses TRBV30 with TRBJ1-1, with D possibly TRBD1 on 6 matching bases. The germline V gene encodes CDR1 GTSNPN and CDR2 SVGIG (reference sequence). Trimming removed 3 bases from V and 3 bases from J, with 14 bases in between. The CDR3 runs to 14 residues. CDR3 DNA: TGTGCCTGGAGCCCCGGCGGGGGCCACACTGAAGCTTTCTTT. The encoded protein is CAWSPGGGHTEAFF.

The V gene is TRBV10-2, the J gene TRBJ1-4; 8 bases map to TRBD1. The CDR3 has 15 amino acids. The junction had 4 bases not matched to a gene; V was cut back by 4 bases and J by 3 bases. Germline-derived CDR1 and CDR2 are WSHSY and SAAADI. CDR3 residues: CASSAGGIANEKLFF. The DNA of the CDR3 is TGCGCCAGCAGTGCAGGGGGCATAGCTAATGAAAAACTGTTTTTT.

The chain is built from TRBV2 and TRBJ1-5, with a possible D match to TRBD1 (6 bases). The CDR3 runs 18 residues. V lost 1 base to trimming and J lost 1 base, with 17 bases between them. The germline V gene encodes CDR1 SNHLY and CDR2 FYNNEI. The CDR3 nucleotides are TGTGCCAGCAGTGAAGACTACAGGGACATTGACAGCAATCAGCCCCAGCATTTT. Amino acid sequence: CASSEDYRDIDSNQPQHF.

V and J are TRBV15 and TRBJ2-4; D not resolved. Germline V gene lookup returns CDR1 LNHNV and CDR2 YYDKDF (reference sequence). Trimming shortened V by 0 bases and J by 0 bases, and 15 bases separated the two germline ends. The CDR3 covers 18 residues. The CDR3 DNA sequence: TGTGCCACCAGCAGAGATAGTGCGGCGGCCCAAGCCAAAAACATTCAGTACTTC. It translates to CATSRDSAAAQAKNIQYF.

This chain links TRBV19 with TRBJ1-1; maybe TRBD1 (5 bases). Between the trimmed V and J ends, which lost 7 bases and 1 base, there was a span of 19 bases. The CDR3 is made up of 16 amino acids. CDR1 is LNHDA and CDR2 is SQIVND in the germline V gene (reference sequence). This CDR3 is CASIRGRVRENTEAFF. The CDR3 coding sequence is TGTGCCAGTATCCGGGGGAGGGTACGGGAGAACACTGAAGCTTTCTTT.

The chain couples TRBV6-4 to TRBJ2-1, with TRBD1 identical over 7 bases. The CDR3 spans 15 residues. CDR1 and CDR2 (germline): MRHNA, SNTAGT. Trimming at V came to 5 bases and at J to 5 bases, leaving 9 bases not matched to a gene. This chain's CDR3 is CASSRLMDRNNEQFF. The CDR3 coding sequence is TGTGCCAGCAGTCGCCTGATGGACAGGAACAATGAGCAGTTCTTC.